This T cell receptor (beta chain) was recovered during a study of blood T cell repertoires in COVID-19. On the study more broadly: PBMCs, B-cell-depleted T cells, or T cells were the source of the cDNA or gDNA that made up the material.

Per the original data handling: Researchers report that nucleated cell counts were estimated from reference gene primer amplification. The protocol was immunoSEQ multiplex PCR, while the TCRdb copy is restricted to in-frame clones and leaves out a portion. The V and J calls and the clone size are those of that table, but D and trimming were determined from the DNA. The sample contains about 160,000 clones, roughly 80% of which appear only once. The CDR3 totals 14 residues. The ends lost 6 bases at V and 4 bases at J; junction bases unmatched: 6. The germline V gene has CDR1 LNHDA and CDR2 SQIVND (reference sequence).

The source is a woman older than 75 with acute or convalescent COVID-19. The sample comprised peripheral blood. The chain uses TRBV19 and TRBJ1-5; 7 nucleotides line up with TRBD1. The CDR3, as DNA: TGTGCCAGTAGCCTGGGACAGCAAAATCAGCCCCAGCATTTT. This gives the protein CASSLGQQNQPQHF.